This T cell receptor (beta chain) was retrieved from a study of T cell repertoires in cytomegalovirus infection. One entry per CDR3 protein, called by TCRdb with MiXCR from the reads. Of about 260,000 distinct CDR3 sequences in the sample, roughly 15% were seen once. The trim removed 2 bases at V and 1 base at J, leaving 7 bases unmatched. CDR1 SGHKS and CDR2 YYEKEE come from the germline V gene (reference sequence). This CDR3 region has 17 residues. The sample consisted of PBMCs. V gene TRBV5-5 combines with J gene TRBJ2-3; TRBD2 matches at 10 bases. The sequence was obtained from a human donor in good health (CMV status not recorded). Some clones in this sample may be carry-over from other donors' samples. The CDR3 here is CASSFGLSGRGTDTQYF. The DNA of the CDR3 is TGTGCCAGCAGCTTCGGACTCAGCGGGAGGGGCACAGATACGCAGTATTTT.